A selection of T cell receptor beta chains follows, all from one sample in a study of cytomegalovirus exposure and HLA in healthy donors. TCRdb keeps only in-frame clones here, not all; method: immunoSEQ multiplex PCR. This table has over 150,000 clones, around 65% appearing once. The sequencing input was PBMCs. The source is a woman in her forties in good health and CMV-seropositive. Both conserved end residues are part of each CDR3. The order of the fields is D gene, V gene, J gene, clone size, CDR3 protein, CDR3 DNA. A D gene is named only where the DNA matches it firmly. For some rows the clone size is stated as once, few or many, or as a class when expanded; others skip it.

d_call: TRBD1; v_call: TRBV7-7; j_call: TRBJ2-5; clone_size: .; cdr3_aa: CASSLGGDRGETQYF; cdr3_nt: TGTGCTAGCAGCTTAGGTGGGGACAGGGGAGAGACCCAGTACTTC
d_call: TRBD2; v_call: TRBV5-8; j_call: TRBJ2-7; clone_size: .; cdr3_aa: CASPKSLAGLSLYF; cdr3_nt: TGTGCCAGCCCCAAGTCGCTAGCGGGCCTTTCCCTCTACTTC
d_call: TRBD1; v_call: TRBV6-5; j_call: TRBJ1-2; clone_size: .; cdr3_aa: CASKGDRVYDQGYPF; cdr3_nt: TGTGCCAGCAAAGGGGACAGGGTATATGATCAAGGCTACCCCTTC
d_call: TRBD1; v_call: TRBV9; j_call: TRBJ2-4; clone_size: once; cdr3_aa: CASSPPLTGGVNIQYF; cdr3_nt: TGTGCCAGCAGCCCTCCTTTGACAGGGGGGGTAAACATTCAGTACTTC
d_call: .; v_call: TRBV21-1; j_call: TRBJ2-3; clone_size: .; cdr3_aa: CASSNYGDTQYF; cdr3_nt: TGTGCCAGCAGCAATTACGGGGATACGCAGTATTTT
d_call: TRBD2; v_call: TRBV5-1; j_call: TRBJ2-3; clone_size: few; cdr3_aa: CASSLGLAVFTDTQYF; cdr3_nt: TGCGCCAGCAGCCTAGGACTAGCGGTCTTCACAGATACGCAGTATTTT
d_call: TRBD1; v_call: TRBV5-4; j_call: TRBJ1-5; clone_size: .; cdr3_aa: CASSHTGDWGGPQHF; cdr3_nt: TGTGCCAGCAGCCACACAGGGGATTGGGGTGGGCCCCAGCATTTT
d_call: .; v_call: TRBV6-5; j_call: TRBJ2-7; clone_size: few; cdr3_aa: CASSLASSCEQYF; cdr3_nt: TGTGCCAGCAGTTTGGCTAGCAGCTGCGAGCAGTACTTC
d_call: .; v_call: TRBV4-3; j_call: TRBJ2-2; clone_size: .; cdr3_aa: CASSHLQGRADTGELFF; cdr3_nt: TGCGCCAGCAGCCACTTACAGGGTCGGGCGGACACCGGGGAGCTGTTTTTT
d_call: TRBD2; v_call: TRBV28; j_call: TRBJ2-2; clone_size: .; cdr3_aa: CASRRGLAGVEGELFF; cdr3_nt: TGTGCCAGCAGACGTGGACTAGCGGGAGTAGAAGGGGAGCTGTTTTTT
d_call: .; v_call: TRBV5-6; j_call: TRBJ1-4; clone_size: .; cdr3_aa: CASSFRSGANEKLFF; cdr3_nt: TGTGCCAGCAGCTTCCGATCCGGGGCTAATGAAAAACTGTTTTTT
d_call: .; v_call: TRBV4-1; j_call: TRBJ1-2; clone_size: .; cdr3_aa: CASSQRVSDYGYTF; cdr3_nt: TGCGCCAGCAGCCAGCGGGTAAGCGACTATGGCTACACCTTC
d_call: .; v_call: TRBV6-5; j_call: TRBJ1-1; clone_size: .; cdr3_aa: CASSYSSNRDTEAFF; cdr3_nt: TGTGCCAGCAGTTACTCCTCAAACAGGGACACTGAAGCTTTCTTT
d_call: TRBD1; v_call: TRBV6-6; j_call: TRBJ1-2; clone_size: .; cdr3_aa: CASSYSVDRGYGYTF; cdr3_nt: TGTGCCAGCAGTTACTCGGTGGACAGGGGGTATGGCTACACCTTC
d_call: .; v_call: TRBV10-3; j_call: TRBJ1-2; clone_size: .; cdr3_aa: CAISEQEGVDGYTF; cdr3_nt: TGTGCCATCAGTGAGCAAGAGGGAGTGGATGGCTACACCTTC
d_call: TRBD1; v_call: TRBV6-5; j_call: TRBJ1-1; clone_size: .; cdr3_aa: CASSYGTGGWEAFF; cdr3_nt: TGTGCCAGCAGTTACGGCACAGGGGGCTGGGAAGCTTTCTTT
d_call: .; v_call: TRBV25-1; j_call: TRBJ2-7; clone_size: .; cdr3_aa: CASSAWSGTPSYEQYF; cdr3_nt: TGTGCCAGCAGTGCCTGGTCCGGGACACCGTCCTACGAGCAGTACTTC
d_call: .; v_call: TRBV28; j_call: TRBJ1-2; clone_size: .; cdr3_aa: CASSYSGTIFLFRPYGYTF; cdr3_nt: TGTGCCAGCAGTTATTCTGGCACAATTTTTCTCTTTCGTCCCTATGGCTACACCTTC
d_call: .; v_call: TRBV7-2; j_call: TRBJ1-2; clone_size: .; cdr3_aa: CASSSSGTTTGYPF; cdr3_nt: TGTGCCAGCAGCTCGTCGGGGACAACGACGGGCTACCCCTTC
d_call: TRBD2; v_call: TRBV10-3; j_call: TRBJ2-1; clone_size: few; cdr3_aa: CAISASGGDSEQFF; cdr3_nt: TGTGCCATCTCGGCTAGCGGGGGGGATAGTGAGCAGTTCTTC
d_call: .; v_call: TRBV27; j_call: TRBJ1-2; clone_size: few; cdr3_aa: CASSPLGRNYGYTF; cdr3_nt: TGTGCCAGCAGTCCCCTCGGTCGTAACTATGGCTACACCTTC
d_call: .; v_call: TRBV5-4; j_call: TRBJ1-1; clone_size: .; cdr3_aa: CASSLELSGSRAFF; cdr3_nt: TGTGCCAGCAGCTTGGAGTTGTCAGGTTCGAGAGCTTTCTTT
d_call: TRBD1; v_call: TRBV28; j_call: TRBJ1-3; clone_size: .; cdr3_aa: CASSWDSALSGNTIYF; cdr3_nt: TGTGCCAGCAGTTGGGACAGTGCTCTCTCTGGAAACACCATATATTTT
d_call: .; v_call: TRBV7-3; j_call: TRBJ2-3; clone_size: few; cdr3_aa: CASSRGRTDTQYF; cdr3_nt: TGTGCCAGCAGCAGGGGAAGGACAGATACGCAGTATTTT
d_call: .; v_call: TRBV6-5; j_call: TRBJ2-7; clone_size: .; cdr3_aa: CASHPLSLSYEQYF; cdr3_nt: TGTGCCAGCCATCCGTTATCACTCTCCTACGAGCAGTACTTC
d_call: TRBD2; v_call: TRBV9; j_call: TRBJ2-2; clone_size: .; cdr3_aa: CASSVGGGTGELFF; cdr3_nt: TGTGCCAGCAGCGTTGGGGGGGGGACCGGGGAGCTGTTTTTT
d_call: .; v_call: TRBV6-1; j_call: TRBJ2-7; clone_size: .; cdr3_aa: CASSEELDNSYEQYF; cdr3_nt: TGTGCCAGCAGTGAAGAGCTTGACAACTCCTACGAGCAGTACTTC
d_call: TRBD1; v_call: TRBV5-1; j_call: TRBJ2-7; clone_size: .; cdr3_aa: CASSSGTGSYEQYF; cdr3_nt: TGCGCCAGCAGCTCCGGGACAGGTTCGTACGAGCAGTACTTC
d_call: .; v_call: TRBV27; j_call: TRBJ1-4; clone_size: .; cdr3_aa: CASSLSLSNEKLFF; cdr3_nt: TGTGCCAGCAGTTTATCGCTATCTAATGAAAAACTGTTTTTT
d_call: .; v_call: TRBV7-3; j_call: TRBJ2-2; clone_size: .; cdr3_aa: CASSLSGNTGELFF; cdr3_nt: TGTGCCAGCAGCTTATCCGGGAACACCGGGGAGCTGTTTTTT
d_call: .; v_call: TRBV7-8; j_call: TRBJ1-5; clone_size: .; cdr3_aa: CASSLGRTGNQPQHF; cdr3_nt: TGTGCCAGCAGCTTAGGTCGTACAGGGAATCAGCCCCAGCATTTT
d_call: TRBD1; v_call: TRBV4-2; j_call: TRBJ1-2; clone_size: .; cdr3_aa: CASSQDDRDGYTF; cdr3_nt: TGTGCCAGCAGCCAAGACGACAGGGACGGCTACACCTTC